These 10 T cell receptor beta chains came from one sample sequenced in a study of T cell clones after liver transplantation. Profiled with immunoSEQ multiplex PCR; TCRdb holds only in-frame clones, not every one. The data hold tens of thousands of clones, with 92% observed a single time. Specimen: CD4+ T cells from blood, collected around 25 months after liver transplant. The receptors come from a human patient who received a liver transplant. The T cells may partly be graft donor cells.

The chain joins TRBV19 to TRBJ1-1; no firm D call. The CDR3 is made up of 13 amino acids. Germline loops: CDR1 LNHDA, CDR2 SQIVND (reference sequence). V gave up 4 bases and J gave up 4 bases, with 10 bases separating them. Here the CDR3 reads CASSRDSFTEAFF. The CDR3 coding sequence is TGTGCCAGTAGTAGAGATAGTTTCACTGAAGCTTTCTTT.

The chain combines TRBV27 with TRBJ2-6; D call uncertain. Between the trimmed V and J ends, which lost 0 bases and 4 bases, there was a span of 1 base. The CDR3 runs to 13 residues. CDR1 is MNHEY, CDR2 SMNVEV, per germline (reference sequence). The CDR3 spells CASSLSGANVLTF. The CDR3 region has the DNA TGTGCCAGCAGTTTATCCGGGGCCAACGTCCTGACTTTC.

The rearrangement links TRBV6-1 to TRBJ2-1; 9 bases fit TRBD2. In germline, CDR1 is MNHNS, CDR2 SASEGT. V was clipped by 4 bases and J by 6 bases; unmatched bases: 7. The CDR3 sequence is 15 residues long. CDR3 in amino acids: CASSGLAGMSNEQFF. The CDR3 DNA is TGTGCCAGCAGTGGCCTAGCGGGAATGAGCAATGAGCAGTTCTTC.

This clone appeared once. This CDR3 reads CASSLGAVTPYEETQYF. For the CDR3, the DNA is TGCGCCAGCAGCTTGGGCGCTGTGACACCTTACGAAGAGACCCAGTACTTC. The chain recombines TRBV5-1 with TRBJ2-5; D is ambiguous. Per germline, CDR1 SGHRS and CDR2 YFSETQ. Trimming stripped 0 bases from V and 3 bases from J, with 18 bases between. The CDR3 has 17 residues.

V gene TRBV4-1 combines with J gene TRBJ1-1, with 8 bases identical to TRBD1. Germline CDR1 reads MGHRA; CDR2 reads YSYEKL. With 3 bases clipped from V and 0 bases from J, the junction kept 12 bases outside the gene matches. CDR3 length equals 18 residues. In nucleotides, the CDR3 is TGCGCCAGCAGCCACGCCCCGGGACAGGCCCCTTTGAACACTGAAGCTTTCTTT. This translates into CASSHAPGQAPLNTEAFF.

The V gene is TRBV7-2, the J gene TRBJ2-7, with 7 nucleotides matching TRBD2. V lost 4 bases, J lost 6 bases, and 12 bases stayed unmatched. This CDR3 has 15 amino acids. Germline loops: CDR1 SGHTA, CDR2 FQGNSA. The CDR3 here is CASSSNTGTNVEQYF. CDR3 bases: TGTGCCAGCAGCTCGAATACCGGGACTAATGTCGAGCAGTACTTC.

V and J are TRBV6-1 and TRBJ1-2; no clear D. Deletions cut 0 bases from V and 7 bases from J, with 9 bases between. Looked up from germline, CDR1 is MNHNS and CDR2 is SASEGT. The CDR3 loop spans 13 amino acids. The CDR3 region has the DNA TGTGCCAGCAGTGAAGCACTGCCTCCTGGCTACACCTTC. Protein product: CASSEALPPGYTF.

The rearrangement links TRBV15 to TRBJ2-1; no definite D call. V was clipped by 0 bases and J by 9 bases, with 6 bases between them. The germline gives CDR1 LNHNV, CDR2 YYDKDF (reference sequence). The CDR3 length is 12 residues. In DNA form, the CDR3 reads TGTGCCACCAGCAGAGACTGGGGTGAGCAGTTCTTC. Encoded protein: CATSRDWGEQFF. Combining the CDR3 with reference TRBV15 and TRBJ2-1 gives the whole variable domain DAMVIQNPRYQVTQFGKPVTLSCSQTLNHNVMYWYQQKSSQAPKLLFHYYDKDFNNEADTPDNFQSRRPNTSFCFLDIRSPGLGDTAMYLCATSRDWGEQFFGPGTRLTVL.

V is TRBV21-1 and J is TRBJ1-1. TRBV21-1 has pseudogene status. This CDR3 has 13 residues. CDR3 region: CASSKREGAAAFF. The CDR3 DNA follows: TGTGCCAGCAGCAAAAGGGAGGGGGCGGCAGCTTTCTTT.

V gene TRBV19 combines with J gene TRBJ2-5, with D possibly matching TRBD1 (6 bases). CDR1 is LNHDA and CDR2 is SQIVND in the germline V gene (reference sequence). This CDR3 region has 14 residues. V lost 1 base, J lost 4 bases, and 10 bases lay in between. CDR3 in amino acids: CASSIVGRGETQYF. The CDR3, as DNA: TGTGCCAGTAGTATAGTGGGCAGGGGAGAGACCCAGTACTTC.